A few counts support the clone carrying this T cell receptor beta chain. What it recognizes is unknown. Every sample yielded at least 6.5 million isolated PBMCs. Total RNA, at least 5 micrograms per sample, came from PBMCs. These data belong to a study of blood T cells in healthy people across ages. A second about 7 to 11 cycle PCR used barcoded and J-beta primers. A single record per CDR3 protein comes from TCRdb applying MiXCR to the 5' RACE reads. The table shows hundreds of thousands of distinct CDR3 sequences, with 56% occurring only once. V lost 5 bases and J lost 4, with 18 bases in between. The CDR3 spans 16 residues. Germline CDR1 and CDR2: MNHEY and SVGAGI. Study findings and constraints: Investigators viewed diversity estimates from one million T cells as underestimates, the study reported. Age brought a roughly linear fall in TCR beta diversity measured per million T cells.

V gene TRBV6-5 combines with J gene TRBJ2-1; the D gene could be TRBD1 or TRBD2 (5 bases each). What was sequenced was blood. This receptor was identified in a man between 40 and 49 years old in good health. The CDR3 protein is CASSRVRFGGYNEQFF. CDR3 coding DNA: TGTGCCAGCAGTCGAGTTCGATTTGGGGGTTACAATGAGCAGTTCTTC.